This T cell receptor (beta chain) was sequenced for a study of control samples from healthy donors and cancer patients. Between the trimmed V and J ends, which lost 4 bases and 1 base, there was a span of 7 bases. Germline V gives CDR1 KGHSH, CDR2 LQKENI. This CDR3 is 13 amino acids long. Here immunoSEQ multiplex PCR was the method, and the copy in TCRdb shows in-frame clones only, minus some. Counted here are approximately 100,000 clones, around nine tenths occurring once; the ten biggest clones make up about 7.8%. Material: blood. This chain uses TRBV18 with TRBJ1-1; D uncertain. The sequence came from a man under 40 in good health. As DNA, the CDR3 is TGTGCCAGCTCACTGAGTGAGAACACTGAAGCTTTCTTT. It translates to CASSLSENTEAFF.